Listed below are T cell receptor beta chains from one sample, sequenced in a study of radiotherapy plus CTLA-4 blockade in lung cancer. Using immunoSEQ multiplex PCR, the repertoire was profiled, and TCRdb retains in-frame clones only, with some absent. The sample has tens of thousands of clones; roughly 70% are singletons. Sequences were derived from peripheral blood, sampled from a patient treated with radiotherapy plus ipilimumab. These receptors all stem from a human donor with non-small cell lung cancer who had stable disease on radiotherapy plus ipilimumab. Each CDR3 is given with its conserved first and last residue. Each record gives: V gene, D gene, clone size, J gene, CDR3 DNA, CDR3 protein. A D gene is named only where the DNA matches it firmly. Some rows mark clone size as missing; the rest say once, few, many or name a class of expanded clone.

V: TRBV19
D: NA
size: once
J: TRBJ1-5
DNA: TGTGCCAGTAGTATTCTACCGGGCAGGGAAAATCAGCCCCAGCATTTT
CDR3: CASSILPGRENQPQHF

V: TRBV19
D: TRBD1
size: NA
J: TRBJ1-5
DNA: TGTGCCAGTAGTATCTTGGGACAGCTGGATCAGCCCCAGCATTTT
CDR3: CASSILGQLDQPQHF

V: TRBV19
D: NA
size: NA
J: TRBJ2-6
DNA: TGTGCCAGTAGTATGGAGAGCTCTGGGGCCAACGTCCTGACTTTC
CDR3: CASSMESSGANVLTF

V: TRBV5-4
D: TRBD1
size: few
J: TRBJ2-7
DNA: TGTGCCAGCAGCTTGGCCGGGACAGGGCGGGAGCAGTACTTC
CDR3: CASSLAGTGREQYF

V: TRBV28
D: TRBD1
size: NA
J: TRBJ2-7
DNA: TGTGCCAGCAGCGCCGCAGGACAGGGGGCCTACGAGCAGTACTTC
CDR3: CASSAAGQGAYEQYF

V: TRBV5-6
D: TRBD1
size: many
J: TRBJ2-6
DNA: TGTGCCAGCAGCTTAACAGGGGCTGGGGCCAACGTCCTGACTTTC
CDR3: CASSLTGAGANVLTF

V: TRBV7-2
D: TRBD2
size: NA
J: TRBJ2-7
DNA: TGTGCCAGCAGACTAGCGGGGGGAGGTGGCGAGCAGTACTTC
CDR3: CASRLAGGGGEQYF

V: TRBV5-1
D: TRBD1
size: NA
J: TRBJ1-6
DNA: TGCGCCAGCAGCTTGGAGGGACAGGGCTTTGGTTCACCCCTCCACTTT
CDR3: CASSLEGQGFGSPLHF

V: TRBV18
D: TRBD2
size: NA
J: TRBJ2-5
DNA: TGTGCCAGCTCACTTTTGGGCGGGGGATCTGGAGAGACCCAGTACTTC
CDR3: CASSLLGGGSGETQYF

V: TRBV30
D: NA
size: NA
J: TRBJ1-1
DNA: TGTGCCTGGGACATCCTCAACACTGAAGCTTTCTTT
CDR3: CAWDILNTEAFF

V: TRBV7-8
D: NA
size: medium-sized
J: TRBJ1-2
DNA: TGTGCCAGCAGCTTAGGTGGAGCCAACTATGGCTACACCTTC
CDR3: CASSLGGANYGYTF

V: TRBV6-6
D: NA
size: few
J: TRBJ2-7
DNA: TGTGCCAGCAGGGCCACATACGAGCAGTACTTC
CDR3: CASRATYEQYF

V: TRBV15
D: TRBD1
size: NA
J: TRBJ2-7
DNA: TGTGCCACCAGCAGAGTGGGGGGACAGGGTTTGCTGTACTTC
CDR3: CATSRVGGQGLLYF

V: TRBV7-2
D: TRBD2
size: NA
J: TRBJ2-5
DNA: TGTGCCAGCAGCTTGTTGGGGGGGTGGGAGACCCAGTACTTC
CDR3: CASSLLGGWETQYF

V: TRBV7-8
D: NA
size: NA
J: TRBJ1-1
DNA: TGTGCCAGCAGCTTAGAACAGGTTAAAGCTGAAGCTTTCTTT
CDR3: CASSLEQVKAEAFF

V: TRBV13
D: TRBD2
size: once
J: TRBJ2-7
DNA: TGTGCCAGCAGACCAGCTAGCGGCGGATACGAGCAGTACTTC
CDR3: CASRPASGGYEQYF

V: TRBV15
D: TRBD1
size: NA
J: TRBJ2-5
DNA: TGTGCCACCAGCAGAGATCGAGACAGGGGGAAGACCCAGTACTTC
CDR3: CATSRDRDRGKTQYF

V: TRBV5-3
D: TRBD1
size: few
J: TRBJ1-1
DNA: TGTGCCAGAAGCCCCACTGGACAGGGGGCCTTAAACACTGAAGCTTTCTTT
CDR3: CARSPTGQGALNTEAFF

V: TRBV29-1
D: TRBD1
size: once
J: TRBJ2-5
DNA: TGCAGCGTTGAAGGGGGGGACAGGGCGGCCGGGGGGACCCAGTACTTC
CDR3: CSVEGGDRAAGGTQYF